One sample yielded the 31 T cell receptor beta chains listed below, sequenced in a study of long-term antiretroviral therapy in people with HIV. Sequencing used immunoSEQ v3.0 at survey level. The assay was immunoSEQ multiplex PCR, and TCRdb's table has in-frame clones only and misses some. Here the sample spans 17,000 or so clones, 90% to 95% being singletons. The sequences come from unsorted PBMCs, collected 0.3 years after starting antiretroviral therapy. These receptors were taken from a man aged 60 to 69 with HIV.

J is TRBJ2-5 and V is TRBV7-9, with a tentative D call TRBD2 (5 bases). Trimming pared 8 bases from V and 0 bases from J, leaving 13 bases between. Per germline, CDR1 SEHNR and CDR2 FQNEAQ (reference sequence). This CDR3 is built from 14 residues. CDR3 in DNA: TGTGCCAGCGAGGGCGGTATGTACCAAGAGACCCAGTACTTC. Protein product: CASEGGMYQETQYF.

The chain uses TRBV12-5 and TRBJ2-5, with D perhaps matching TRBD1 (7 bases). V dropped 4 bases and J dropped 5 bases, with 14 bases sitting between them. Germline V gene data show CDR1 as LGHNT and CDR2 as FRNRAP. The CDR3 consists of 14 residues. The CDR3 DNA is TGTGCTAGTGGTTCCGCAGGGGGGTCGGAGACCCAGTACTTC. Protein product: CASGSAGGSETQYF.

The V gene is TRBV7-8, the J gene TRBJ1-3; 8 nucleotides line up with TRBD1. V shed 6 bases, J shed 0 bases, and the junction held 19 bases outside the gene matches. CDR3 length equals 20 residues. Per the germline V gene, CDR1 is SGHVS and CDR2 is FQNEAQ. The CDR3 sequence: CASRYRPWTGIKDSGNTIYF. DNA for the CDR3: TGTGCCAGCAGATATAGGCCATGGACAGGGATTAAAGACTCTGGAAACACCATATATTTT.

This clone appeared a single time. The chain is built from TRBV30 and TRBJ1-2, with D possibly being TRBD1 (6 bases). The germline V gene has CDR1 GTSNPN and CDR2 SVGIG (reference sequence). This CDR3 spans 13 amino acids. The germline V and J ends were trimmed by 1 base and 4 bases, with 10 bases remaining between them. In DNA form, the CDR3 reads TGTGCCTGGAGTGGGTACAGGGTCTATGGCTACACCTTC. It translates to CAWSGYRVYGYTF. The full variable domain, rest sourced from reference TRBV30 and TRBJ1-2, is SQTIHQWPATLVQPVGSPLSLECTVEGTSNPNLYWYRQAAGRGLQLLFYSVGIGQISSEVPQNLSASRPQDRQFILSSKKLLLSDSGFYLCAWSGYRVYGYTFGSGTRLTVV.

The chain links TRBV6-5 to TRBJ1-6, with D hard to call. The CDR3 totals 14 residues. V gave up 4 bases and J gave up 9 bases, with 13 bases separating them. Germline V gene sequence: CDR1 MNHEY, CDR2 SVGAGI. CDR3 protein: CASSSVWGGSPLHF. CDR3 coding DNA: TGTGCCAGCAGTTCTGTTTGGGGAGGTTCACCCCTCCACTTT.

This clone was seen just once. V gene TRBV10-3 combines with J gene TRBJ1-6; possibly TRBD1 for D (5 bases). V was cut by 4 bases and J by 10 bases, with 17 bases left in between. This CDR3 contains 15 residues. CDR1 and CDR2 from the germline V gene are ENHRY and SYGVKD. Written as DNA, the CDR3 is TGTGCCATCAGTGCTGACAGTGTCTTAAAATCACCCCTCCACTTT. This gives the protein CAISADSVLKSPLHF.

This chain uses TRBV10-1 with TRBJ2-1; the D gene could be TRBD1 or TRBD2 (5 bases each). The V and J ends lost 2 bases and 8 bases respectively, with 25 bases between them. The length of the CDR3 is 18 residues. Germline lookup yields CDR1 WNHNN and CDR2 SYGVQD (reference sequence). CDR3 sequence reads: CASSEGEFGDLKEYEQFF. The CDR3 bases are TGCGCCAGCAGTGAGGGGGAGTTTGGGGACCTCAAAGAGTATGAGCAGTTCTTC.

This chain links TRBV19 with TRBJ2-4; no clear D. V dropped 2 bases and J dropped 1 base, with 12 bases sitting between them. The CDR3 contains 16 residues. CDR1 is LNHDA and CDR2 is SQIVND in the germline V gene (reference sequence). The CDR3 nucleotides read TGTGCCAGTAGTATAAGAAGGGTCGGCGCCAAAAACATTCAGTACTTC. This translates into CASSIRRVGAKNIQYF.

CDR3 bases: TGTGCCAGCAGTCTGGGGATTGACACGGTGAACACTGAAGCTTTCTTT. Translation gives CASSLGIDTVNTEAFF. The rearrangement joins TRBV28 to TRBJ1-1, with no clear D. With 5 bases removed from V and 0 bases from J, the gap between germline ends came to 16 bases. The germline V gene has CDR1 MDHEN and CDR2 SYDVKM. CDR3 length equals 16 residues.

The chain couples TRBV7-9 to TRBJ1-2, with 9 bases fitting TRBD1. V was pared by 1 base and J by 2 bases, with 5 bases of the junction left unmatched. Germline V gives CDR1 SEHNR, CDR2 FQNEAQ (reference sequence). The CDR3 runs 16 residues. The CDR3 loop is CASSLGGQGGNYGYTF. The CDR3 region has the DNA TGTGCCAGCAGCTTAGGGGGACAGGGAGGAAACTATGGCTACACCTTC.

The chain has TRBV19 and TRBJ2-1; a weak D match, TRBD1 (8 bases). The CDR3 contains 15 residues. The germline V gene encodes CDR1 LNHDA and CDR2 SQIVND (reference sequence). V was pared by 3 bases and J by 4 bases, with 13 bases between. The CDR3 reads CASSIEQGGYNEQFF. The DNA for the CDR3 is TGTGCCAGTAGTATCGAACAGGGGGGGTACAATGAGCAGTTCTTC.

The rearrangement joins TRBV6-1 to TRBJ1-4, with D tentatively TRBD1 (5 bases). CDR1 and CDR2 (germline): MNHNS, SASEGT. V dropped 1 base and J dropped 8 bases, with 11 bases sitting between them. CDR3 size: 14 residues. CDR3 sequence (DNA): TGTGCCAGCAGTGAAGAGGGAGGGGTGGAAAAACTGTTTTTT. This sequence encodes CASSEEGGVEKLFF.

CDR3 DNA sequence: TGTGCCAGCAGCGTAAGTTCGGGACCCTACAATGAGCAGTTCTTC. Translation gives CASSVSSGPYNEQFF. The chain carries TRBV9 and TRBJ2-1; possibly TRBD1 or TRBD2 for D (5 bases each). The CDR3 consists of 15 residues. V gave up 1 base and J gave up 2 bases, with 10 bases separating them. In germline, CDR1 is SGDLS, CDR2 YYNGEE.

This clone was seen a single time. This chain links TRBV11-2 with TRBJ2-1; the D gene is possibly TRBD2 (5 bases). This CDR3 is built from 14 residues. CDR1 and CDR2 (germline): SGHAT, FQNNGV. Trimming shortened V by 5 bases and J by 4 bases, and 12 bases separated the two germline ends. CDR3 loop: CASSPTWEYNEQFF. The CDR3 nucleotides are TGTGCCAGCAGCCCGACATGGGAGTACAATGAGCAGTTCTTC. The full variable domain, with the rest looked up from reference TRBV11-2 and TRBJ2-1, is EAGVAQSPRYKIIEKRQSVAFWCNPISGHATLYWYQQILGQGPKLLIQFQNNGVVDDSQLPKDRFSAERLKGVDSTLKIQPAKLEDSAVYLCASSPTWEYNEQFFGPGTRLTVL.

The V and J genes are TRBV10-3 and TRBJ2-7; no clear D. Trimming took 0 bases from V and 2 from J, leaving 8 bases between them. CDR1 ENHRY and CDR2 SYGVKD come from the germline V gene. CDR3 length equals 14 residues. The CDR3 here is CAISESTRPYEQYF. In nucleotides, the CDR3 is TGTGCCATCAGTGAGTCGACTCGACCCTACGAGCAGTACTTC.

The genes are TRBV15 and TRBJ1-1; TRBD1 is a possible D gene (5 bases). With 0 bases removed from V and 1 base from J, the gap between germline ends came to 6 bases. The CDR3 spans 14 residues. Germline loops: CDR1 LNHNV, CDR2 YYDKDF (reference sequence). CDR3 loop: CATSRDGGNTEAFF. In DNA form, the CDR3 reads TGTGCCACCAGCAGAGATGGGGGGAACACTGAAGCTTTCTTT. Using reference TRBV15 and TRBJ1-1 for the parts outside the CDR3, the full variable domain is DAMVIQNPRYQVTQFGKPVTLSCSQTLNHNVMYWYQQKSSQAPKLLFHYYDKDFNNEADTPDNFQSRRPNTSFCFLDIRSPGLGDTAMYLCATSRDGGNTEAFFGQGTRLTVV.

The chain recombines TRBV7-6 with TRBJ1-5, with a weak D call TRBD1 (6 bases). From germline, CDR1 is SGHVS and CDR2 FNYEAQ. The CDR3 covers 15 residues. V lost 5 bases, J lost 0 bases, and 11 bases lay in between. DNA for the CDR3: TGTGCCAGCAGCCCCAACAGGGATAGCAATCAGCCCCAGCATTTT. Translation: CASSPNRDSNQPQHF.

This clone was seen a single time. The CDR3 DNA is TGTGCCAGCAGTCCCTGGGAGGACTACGAGCAGTACTTC. This translates into CASSPWEDYEQYF. This chain links TRBV14 with TRBJ2-7, with TRBD2 as a possible D gene (6 bases). CDR3 length: 13 amino acids. V was cut by 6 bases and J by 3 bases, with 12 bases left in between. CDR1 and CDR2 (germline): SGHDN, FVKESK.

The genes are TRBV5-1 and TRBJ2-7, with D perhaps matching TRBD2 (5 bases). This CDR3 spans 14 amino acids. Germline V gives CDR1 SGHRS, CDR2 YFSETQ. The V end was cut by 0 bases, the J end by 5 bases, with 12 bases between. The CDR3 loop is CASSLGELIHEQYF. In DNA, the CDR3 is TGCGCCAGCAGCTTGGGGGAGCTCATCCACGAGCAGTACTTC.

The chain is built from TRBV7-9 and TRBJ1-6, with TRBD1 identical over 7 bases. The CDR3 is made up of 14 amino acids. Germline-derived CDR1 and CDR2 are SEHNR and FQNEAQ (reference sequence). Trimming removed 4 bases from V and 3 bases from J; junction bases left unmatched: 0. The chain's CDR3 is CASSWDSYNSPLHF. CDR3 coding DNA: TGTGCCAGCAGCTGGGACAGCTATAATTCACCCCTCCACTTT.

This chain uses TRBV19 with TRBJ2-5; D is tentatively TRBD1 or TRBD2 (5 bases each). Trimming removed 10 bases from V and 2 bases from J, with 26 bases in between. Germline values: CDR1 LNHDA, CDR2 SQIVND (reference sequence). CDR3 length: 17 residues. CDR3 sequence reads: CATGKGPGFVGQETQYF. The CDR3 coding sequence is TGTGCCACCGGAAAGGGACCAGGGTTCGTGGGGCAAGAGACCCAGTACTTC.

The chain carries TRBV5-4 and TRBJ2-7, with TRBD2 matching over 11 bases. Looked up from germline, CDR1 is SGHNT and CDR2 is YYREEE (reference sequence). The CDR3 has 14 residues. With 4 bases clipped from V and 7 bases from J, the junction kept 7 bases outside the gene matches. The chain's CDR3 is CASSHSGRAYEQYF. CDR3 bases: TGTGCCAGCAGCCATAGCGGGAGGGCATATGAGCAGTACTTC.

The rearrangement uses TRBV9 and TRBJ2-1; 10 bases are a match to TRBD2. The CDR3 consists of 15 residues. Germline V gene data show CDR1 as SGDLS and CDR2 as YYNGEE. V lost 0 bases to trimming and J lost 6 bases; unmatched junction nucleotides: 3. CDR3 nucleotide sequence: TGTGCCAGCAGCGTAGTTCCTAGCGGGGGCAATGAGCAGTTCTTC. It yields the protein CASSVVPSGGNEQFF.

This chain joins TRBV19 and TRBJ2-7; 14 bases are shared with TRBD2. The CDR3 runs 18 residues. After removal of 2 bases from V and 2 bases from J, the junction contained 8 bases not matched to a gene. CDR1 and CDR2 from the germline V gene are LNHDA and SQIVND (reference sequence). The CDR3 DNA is TGTGCCAGTAGTATAAAATCGACTAGCGGGAGGGGTACCTACGAGCAGTACTTC. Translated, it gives CASSIKSTSGRGTYEQYF.

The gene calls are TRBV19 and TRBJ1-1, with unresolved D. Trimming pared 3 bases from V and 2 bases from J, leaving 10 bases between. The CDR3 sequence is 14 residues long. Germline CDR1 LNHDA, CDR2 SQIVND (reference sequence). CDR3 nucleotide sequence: TGTGCCAGTAGTATCCTGAGGGCCAACACTGAAGCTTTCTTT. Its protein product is CASSILRANTEAFF. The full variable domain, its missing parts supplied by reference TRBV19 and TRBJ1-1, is DGGITQSPKYLFRKEGQNVTLSCEQNLNHDAMYWYRQDPGQGLRLIYYSQIVNDFQKGDIAEGYSVSREKKESFPLTVTSAQKNPTAFYLCASSILRANTEAFFGQGTRLTVV.

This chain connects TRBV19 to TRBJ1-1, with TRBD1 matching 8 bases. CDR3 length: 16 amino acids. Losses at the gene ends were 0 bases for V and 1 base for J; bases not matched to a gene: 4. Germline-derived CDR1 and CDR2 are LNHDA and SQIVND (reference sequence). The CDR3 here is CASSIDQDRANTEAFF. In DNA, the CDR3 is TGTGCCAGTAGTATAGATCAGGACAGGGCGAACACTGAAGCTTTCTTT.

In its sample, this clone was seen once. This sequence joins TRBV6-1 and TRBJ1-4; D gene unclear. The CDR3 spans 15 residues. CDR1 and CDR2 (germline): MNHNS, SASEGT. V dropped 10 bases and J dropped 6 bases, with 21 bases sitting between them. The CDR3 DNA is TGTGCCACCGCGGTCGGTCTGGGAGGATATGAAAAACTGTTTTTT. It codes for CATAVGLGGYEKLFF.

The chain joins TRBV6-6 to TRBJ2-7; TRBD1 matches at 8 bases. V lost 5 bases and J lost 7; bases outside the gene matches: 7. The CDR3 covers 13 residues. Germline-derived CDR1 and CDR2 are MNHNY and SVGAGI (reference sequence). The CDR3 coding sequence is TGTGCCAGCAGTGCCGGGACAGGCCTTGAGCAGTACTTC. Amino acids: CASSAGTGLEQYF.

The CDR3 nucleotides are TGTGCCAGCTCACCGACCCTAGCGGGGGGTCTGACAGATACGCAGTATTTT. It specifies CASSPTLAGGLTDTQYF. V is TRBV18 and J is TRBJ2-3; TRBD2 aligns across 11 bases. J gave up 3 bases and V 3 bases, and 8 bases lay outside the gene matches. The CDR3 loop spans 17 amino acids. The germline V gene encodes CDR1 KGHSH and CDR2 LQKENI.

CDR3 loop: CASSLRRTASVNEQFF. CDR3 bases: TGTGCCAGCAGCTTACGGCGAACGGCATCCGTCAATGAGCAGTTCTTC. The J gene is TRBJ2-1, the V gene TRBV7-9, with no clear D. The germline V gene has CDR1 SEHNR and CDR2 FQNEAQ (reference sequence). The V and J ends lost 2 bases and 6 bases respectively, with 17 bases between them. The CDR3 has 16 amino acids.

The CDR3 DNA is TGTGCCAGCAGCAAAACTAGCGGGGGCCACACCGGGGAGCTGTTTTTT. It codes for CASSKTSGGHTGELFF. The chain recombines TRBV14 with TRBJ2-2, with 11 positions matching TRBD2. CDR1 and CDR2 (germline): SGHDN, FVKESK. Trimming took 5 bases from V and 3 from J; bases not matched to a gene: 5. The CDR3 spans 16 residues.